This entry lists 17 T cell receptor beta chains sequenced from one sample in a study of blood T cell repertoires in COVID-19. Data came from immunoSEQ multiplex PCR; TCRdb stores just in-frame clones and leaves some out. The table lists about 110,000 clones, 80% to 90% of them singletons. The sequenced sample consisted of peripheral blood. These TCRs come from a woman of 80 years or more with acute or convalescent COVID-19.

The chain carries TRBV2 and TRBJ1-2; 9 positions agree with TRBD1. The germline V gene has CDR1 SNHLY and CDR2 FYNNEI. The V gene end was trimmed by 7 bases and the J gene end by 6 bases; junction bases not matched to a gene: 3. The CDR3 has 12 residues. This chain's CDR3 is CASKRQGDGYTF. In DNA, the CDR3 is TGTGCCAGCAAAAGACAGGGGGATGGCTACACCTTC.

The rearrangement links TRBV15 to TRBJ2-1, with D perhaps TRBD2 (7 bases). The CDR3 is made up of 15 amino acids. Looked up from germline, CDR1 is LNHNV and CDR2 is YYDKDF (reference sequence). The V and J ends lost 0 bases and 4 bases respectively, with 10 bases between them. CDR3 nucleotides: TGTGCCACCAGCAGAGAGCGGGGGCCGTACAATGAGCAGTTCTTC. Translation: CATSRERGPYNEQFF.

There are a few counts of this clone. This chain uses TRBV7-2 with TRBJ2-3, with TRBD2 identical over 10 bases. V gave up 2 bases and J gave up 2 bases; unmatched junction bases: 4. The CDR3 is 16 residues long. Germline V CDR1 and CDR2: SGHTA, FQGNSA. The CDR3 coding sequence is TGTGCCAGCAGCTTATTAGCGGGGGGTGACACAGATACGCAGTATTTT. Protein sequence: CASSLLAGGDTDTQYF.

The V call is TRBV4-3, the J call TRBJ2-7; D call uncertain. V lost 0 bases to trimming and J lost 3 bases, with 6 bases between them. Germline CDR1 is LGHNA and CDR2 is YSLEER. This CDR3 has 13 amino acids. For the CDR3, the DNA is TGCGCCAGCAGCCAAGATCCCCGCTACGAGCAGTACTTC. It specifies CASSQDPRYEQYF.

The V and J genes are TRBV7-2 and TRBJ2-2; TRBD2 might be the D (6 bases). Trimming shortened V by 3 bases and J by 5 bases, and 13 bases separated the two germline ends. Germline CDR1 SGHTA, CDR2 FQGNSA. The length of the CDR3 is 15 residues. DNA for the CDR3: TGTGCCAGCAGCTTGGCGGGGTCCCTTACCGGGGAGCTGTTTTTT. This encodes CASSLAGSLTGELFF.

V is TRBV5-4 and J is TRBJ1-6; perhaps TRBD1 as D (6 bases). The CDR3 has 15 amino acids. Trimming took 2 bases from V and 4 from J, leaving 10 bases between them. Germline V lookup: CDR1 SGHNT, CDR2 YYREEE (reference sequence). CDR3 sequence: CASSLAGEYNSPLHF. The CDR3 region has the DNA TGTGCCAGCAGCTTAGCAGGGGAATATAATTCACCCCTCCACTTT.

The V and J genes are TRBV2 and TRBJ1-4; 9 nucleotides agree with TRBD1. Germline assignment: CDR1 SNHLY and CDR2 FYNNEI. V lost 8 bases and J lost 7; bases outside the gene matches: 8. The CDR3 consists of 14 residues. The CDR3: CASRTGEDSEKLFF. CDR3 in DNA: TGTGCCAGCCGGACAGGGGAGGACAGTGAAAAACTGTTTTTT.

The J gene is TRBJ1-1, the V gene TRBV27; D is uncertain. Per germline, CDR1 MNHEY and CDR2 SMNVEV (reference sequence). V lost 8 bases to trimming and J lost 0 bases, with 13 bases between them. CDR3 length equals 14 residues. The CDR3 DNA follows: TGTGCCAGCCACCCACAGCCTTTGAACACTGAAGCTTTCTTT. Encoded protein: CASHPQPLNTEAFF.

In its sample, this clone was seen once. The V gene is TRBV6-1, the J gene TRBJ1-3; D not certain. Between the trimmed V and J ends, which lost 2 bases and 2 bases, there was a span of 7 bases. The CDR3 runs to 14 residues. Germline CDR1 reads MNHNS; CDR2 reads SASEGT. CDR3 loop: CASSEWRAGNTIYF. CDR3 DNA: TGTGCCAGCAGTGAATGGAGGGCTGGAAACACCATATATTTT.

The genes are TRBV2 and TRBJ2-2; D not resolved. The CDR3 has 14 residues. V lost 4 bases and J 5 bases, leaving 11 bases between the germline ends. Germline V gene lookup returns CDR1 SNHLY and CDR2 FYNNEI. This CDR3 is CASSGNTKTGELFF. The CDR3 nucleotides are TGTGCCAGCAGTGGCAACACCAAAACCGGGGAGCTGTTTTTT.

The V and J genes are TRBV11-2 and TRBJ2-3; the match to TRBD2 covers 8 bases. The germline V gene encodes CDR1 SGHAT and CDR2 FQNNGV. The CDR3 runs 17 residues. V lost 0 bases to trimming and J lost 4 bases; unmatched junction nucleotides: 9. This CDR3 is CASSLDVWRGDSDTQYF. DNA for the CDR3: TGTGCCAGCAGCTTAGATGTATGGCGGGGGGACTCAGATACGCAGTATTTT.

The chain has TRBV18 and TRBJ2-2; the D is unclear. Germline V gene data show CDR1 as KGHSH and CDR2 as LQKENI. CDR3 length equals 13 residues. The chain's CDR3 is CGAAKTNTGELFF. CDR3 sequence (DNA): TGTGGGGCAGCAAAGACGAACACCGGGGAGCTGTTTTTT.

This CDR3 is CASGLVDSYEQYF. CDR3 DNA sequence: TGTGCCAGTGGACTGGTGGATTCCTACGAGCAGTACTTC. V and J are TRBV19 and TRBJ2-7; the D gene is possibly TRBD2 (5 bases). CDR3 length: 13 residues. V gave up 8 bases and J gave up 1 base, with 12 bases separating them. In germline, CDR1 is LNHDA, CDR2 SQIVND (reference sequence).

The rearrangement joins TRBV4-1 to TRBJ2-1; 8 bases are a match to TRBD2. The CDR3 contains 17 residues. Germline loops: CDR1 MGHRA, CDR2 YSYEKL. The junction had 11 bases not matched to a gene; V was cut back by 3 bases and J by 4 bases. The CDR3 region is CASSQERRGAVYNEQFF. DNA for the CDR3: TGCGCCAGCAGCCAGGAAAGGCGGGGGGCGGTGTACAATGAGCAGTTCTTC.

V usage is TRBV11-2 and J usage is TRBJ2-7; D uncertain. V was pared by 5 bases and J by 7 bases, with 9 bases between. The CDR3 contains 11 residues. Per the germline V gene, CDR1 is SGHAT and CDR2 is FQNNGV. The chain's CDR3 is CASSKEAEQYF. CDR3 nucleotides: TGTGCCAGCAGCAAAGAGGCAGAGCAGTACTTC.

The J gene is TRBJ1-1, the V gene TRBV7-9; weak D call: TRBD1 (6 bases). Trimming took 4 bases from V and 1 from J, leaving 10 bases between them. The CDR3 extends over 14 amino acids. Germline values: CDR1 SEHNR, CDR2 FQNEAQ (reference sequence). The CDR3 spells CASSSTGRNTEAFF. The CDR3 bases are TGTGCCAGCAGCTCGACAGGCCGGAACACTGAAGCTTTCTTT.

This clone showed up just once. J is TRBJ1-2 and V is TRBV5-4; D gene unclear. This CDR3 has 16 amino acids. Germline assignment: CDR1 SGHNT and CDR2 YYREEE (reference sequence). V was clipped by 3 bases and J by 3 bases, with 18 bases between them. As DNA, the CDR3 is TGTGCCAGCAGCTCCGCTGGCGGGCCAGGAGACTATGGCTACACCTTC. Translated: CASSSAGGPGDYGYTF.